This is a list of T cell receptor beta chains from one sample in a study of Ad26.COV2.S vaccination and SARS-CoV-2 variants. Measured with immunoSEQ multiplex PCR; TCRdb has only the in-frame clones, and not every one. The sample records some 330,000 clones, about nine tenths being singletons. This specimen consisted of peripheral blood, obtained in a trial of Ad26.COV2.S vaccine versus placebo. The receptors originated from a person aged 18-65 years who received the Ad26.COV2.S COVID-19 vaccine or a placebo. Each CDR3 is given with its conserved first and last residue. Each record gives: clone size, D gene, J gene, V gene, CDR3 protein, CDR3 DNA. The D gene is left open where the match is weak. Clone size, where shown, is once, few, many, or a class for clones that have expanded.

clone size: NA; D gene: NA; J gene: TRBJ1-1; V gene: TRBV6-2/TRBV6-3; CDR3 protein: CASSYSIQGVNTEAFF; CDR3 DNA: TGTGCCAGCAGTTACTCGATTCAGGGCGTGAACACTGAAGCTTTCTTT
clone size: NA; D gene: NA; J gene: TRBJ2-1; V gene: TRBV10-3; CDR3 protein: CAISETAVDEQFF; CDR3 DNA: TGTGCCATCAGTGAAACCGCGGTGGATGAGCAGTTCTTC
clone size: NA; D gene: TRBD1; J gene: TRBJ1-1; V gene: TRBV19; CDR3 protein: CASRGQEENTEAFF; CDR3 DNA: TGTGCCAGCAGGGGACAGGAGGAGAACACTGAAGCTTTCTTT
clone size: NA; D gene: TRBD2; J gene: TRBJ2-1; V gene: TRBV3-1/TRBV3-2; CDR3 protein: CASSRGTSGNEQFF; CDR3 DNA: TGTGCCAGCAGCCGGGGGACTAGTGGTAATGAGCAGTTCTTC
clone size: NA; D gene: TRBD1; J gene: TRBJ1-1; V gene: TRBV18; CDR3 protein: CASSPRTGEPREAFF; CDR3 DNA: TGTGCCAGCTCACCACGGACAGGGGAGCCTCGTGAAGCTTTCTTT
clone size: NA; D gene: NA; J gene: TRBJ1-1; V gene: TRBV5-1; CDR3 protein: CASSQSGLNTEAFF; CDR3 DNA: TGCGCCAGCAGCCAAAGCGGGTTGAACACTGAAGCTTTCTTT
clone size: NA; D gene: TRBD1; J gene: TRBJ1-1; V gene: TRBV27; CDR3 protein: CASSPTSPLTGDTMNTEAFF; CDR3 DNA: TGTGCCAGCAGTCCCACGTCTCCCCTGACAGGGGACACCATGAACACTGAAGCTTTCTTT
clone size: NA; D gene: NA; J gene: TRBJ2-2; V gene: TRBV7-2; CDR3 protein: CASSPIGVRKGTGELFF; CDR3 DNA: TGTGCCAGCAGTCCCATAGGGGTCAGAAAGGGCACCGGGGAGCTGTTTTTT
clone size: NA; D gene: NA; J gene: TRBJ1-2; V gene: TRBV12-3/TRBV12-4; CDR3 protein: CASTQLSYGYTF; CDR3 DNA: TGTGCCAGCACCCAACTGAGCTATGGCTACACCTTC
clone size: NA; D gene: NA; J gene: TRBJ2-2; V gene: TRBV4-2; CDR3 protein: CASSHSVNTGELFF; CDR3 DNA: TGTGCCAGCAGCCATAGCGTTAACACCGGGGAGCTGTTTTTT
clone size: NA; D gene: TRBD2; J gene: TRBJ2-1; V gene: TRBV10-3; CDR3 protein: CAAASGAGGKRVGEQFF; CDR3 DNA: TGTGCCGCTGCTTCAGGAGCGGGGGGAAAACGAGTAGGTGAGCAGTTCTTC
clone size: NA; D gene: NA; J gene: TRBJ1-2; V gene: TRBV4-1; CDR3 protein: CASSQDLGGRRTNYGYTF; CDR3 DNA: TGCGCCAGCAGCCAAGATCTCGGGGGTAGAAGAACTAACTATGGCTACACCTTC
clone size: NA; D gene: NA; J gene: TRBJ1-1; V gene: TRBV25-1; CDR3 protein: CASSRSVNTEAFF; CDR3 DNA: TGTGCCAGCAGTAGAAGTGTGAACACTGAAGCTTTCTTT
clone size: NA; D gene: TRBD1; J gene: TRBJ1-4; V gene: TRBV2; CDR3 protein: CASRRDSSNEKLFF; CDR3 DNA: TGTGCCAGCAGAAGGGACAGCTCTAATGAAAAACTGTTTTTT
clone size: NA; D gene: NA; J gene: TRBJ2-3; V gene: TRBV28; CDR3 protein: CASSPMGGPLGDTQYF; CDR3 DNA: TGTGCCAGCAGTCCGATGGGGGGGCCTCTCGGAGATACGCAGTATTTT
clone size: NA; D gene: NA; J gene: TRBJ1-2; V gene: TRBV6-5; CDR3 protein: CASRTGVDYTF; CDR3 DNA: TGTGCCAGCAGGACAGGTGTAGACTACACCTTC
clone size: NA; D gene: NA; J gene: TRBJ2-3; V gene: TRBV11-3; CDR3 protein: CASKIHGGTDTQYF; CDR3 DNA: TGTGCCAGCAAGATCCATGGGGGCACAGATACGCAGTATTTT
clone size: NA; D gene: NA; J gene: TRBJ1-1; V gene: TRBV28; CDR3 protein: CASSWGRMNTEAFF; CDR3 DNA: TGTGCCAGCAGTTGGGGAAGGATGAACACTGAAGCTTTCTTT
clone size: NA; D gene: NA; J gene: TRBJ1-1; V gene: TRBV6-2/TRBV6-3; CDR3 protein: CASSYPREAFF; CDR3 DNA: TGTGCCAGCAGCTATCCTCGAGAAGCTTTCTTT
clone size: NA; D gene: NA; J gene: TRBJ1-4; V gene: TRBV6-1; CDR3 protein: CASSEASGARGEKLFF; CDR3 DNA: TGTGCCAGCAGTGAAGCTTCAGGGGCGAGGGGGGAAAAACTGTTTTTT
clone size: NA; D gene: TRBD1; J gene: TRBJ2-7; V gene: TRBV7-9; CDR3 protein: CASSSDRASYEQYF; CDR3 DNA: TGTGCCAGCAGCTCGGACAGGGCCTCCTACGAGCAGTACTTC
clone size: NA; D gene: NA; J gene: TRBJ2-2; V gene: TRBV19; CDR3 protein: CASSIYGEYRAGELFF; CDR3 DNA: TGTGCCAGTAGTATTTATGGGGAGTATCGGGCCGGGGAGCTGTTTTTT
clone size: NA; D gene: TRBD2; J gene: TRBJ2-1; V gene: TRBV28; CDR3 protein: CASSLGLAGVFF; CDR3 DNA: TGTGCCAGCAGTTTAGGGCTAGCGGGGGTGTTCTTC
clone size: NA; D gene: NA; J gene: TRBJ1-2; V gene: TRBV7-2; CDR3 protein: CASSFPNRDGHYGYTF; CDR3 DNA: TGTGCCAGCAGCTTTCCGAACCGGGACGGACACTATGGCTACACCTTC
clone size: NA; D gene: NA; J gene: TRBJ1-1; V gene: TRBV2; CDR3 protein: CASKVGELNGEAFF; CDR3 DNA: TGTGCCAGCAAGGTGGGAGAATTAAACGGTGAAGCTTTCTTT
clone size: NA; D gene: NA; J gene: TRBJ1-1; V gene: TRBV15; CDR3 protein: CATSREKDSPLAFF; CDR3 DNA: TGTGCCACCAGCAGAGAGAAGGACAGCCCGCTAGCTTTCTTT
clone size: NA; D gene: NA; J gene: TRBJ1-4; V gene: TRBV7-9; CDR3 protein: CASSLKQGGNEKLFF; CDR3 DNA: TGTGCCAGCAGCTTGAAACAGGGAGGGAATGAAAAACTGTTTTTT
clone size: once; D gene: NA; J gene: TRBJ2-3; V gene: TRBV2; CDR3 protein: CASSESGASTDTQYF; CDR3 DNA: TGTGCCAGCAGTGAGTCCGGGGCTAGCACAGATACGCAGTATTTT
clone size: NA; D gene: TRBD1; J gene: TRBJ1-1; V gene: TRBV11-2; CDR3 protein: CASSFVEGANTEAFF; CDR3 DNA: TGTGCCAGCAGCTTTGTAGAGGGGGCCAACACTGAAGCTTTCTTT
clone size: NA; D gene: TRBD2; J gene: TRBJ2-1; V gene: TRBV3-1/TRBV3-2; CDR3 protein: CASSQVGVGLAGETQFF; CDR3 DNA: TGTGCCAGCAGCCAAGTTGGGGTCGGACTAGCGGGGGAGACGCAGTTCTTC
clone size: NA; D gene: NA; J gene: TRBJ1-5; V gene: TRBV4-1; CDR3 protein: CASSQDSGVGQPQHF; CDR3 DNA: TGCGCCAGCAGCCAAGATAGCGGGGTTGGGCAGCCCCAGCATTTT
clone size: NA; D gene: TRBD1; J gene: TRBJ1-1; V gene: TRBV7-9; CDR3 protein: CASSLAGGGWNTEAFF; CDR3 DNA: TGTGCCAGCAGCTTAGCAGGGGGCGGATGGAACACTGAAGCTTTCTTT
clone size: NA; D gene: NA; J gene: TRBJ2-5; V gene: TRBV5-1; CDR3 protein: CASSTGASVGTETQYF; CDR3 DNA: TGCGCCAGCAGCACGGGTGCGAGCGTGGGGACGGAGACCCAGTACTTC
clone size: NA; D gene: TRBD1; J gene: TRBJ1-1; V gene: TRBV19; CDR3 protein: CASSIPGGSGAFF; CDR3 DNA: TGTGCCAGTAGTATCCCAGGGGGGAGTGGAGCTTTCTTT
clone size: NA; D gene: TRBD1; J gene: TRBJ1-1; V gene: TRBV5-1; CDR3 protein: CASTPSGGGNTEAFF; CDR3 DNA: TGCGCCAGCACACCTTCAGGGGGCGGGAACACTGAAGCTTTCTTT
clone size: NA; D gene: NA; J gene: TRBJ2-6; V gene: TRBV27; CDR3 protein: CASSSSGANVLTF; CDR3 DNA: TGTGCCAGCAGTTCTTCTGGGGCCAACGTCCTGACTTTC
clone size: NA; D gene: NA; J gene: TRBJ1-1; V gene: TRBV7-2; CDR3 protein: CASSPEAGNTEAFF; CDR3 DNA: TGTGCCAGCAGCCCCGAGGCTGGAAACACTGAAGCTTTCTTT
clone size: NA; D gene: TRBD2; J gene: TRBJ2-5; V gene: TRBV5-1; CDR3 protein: CASSLALAGGLQSETQYF; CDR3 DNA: TGCGCCAGCAGCTTGGCACTAGCGGGGGGCCTACAGTCTGAGACCCAGTACTTC
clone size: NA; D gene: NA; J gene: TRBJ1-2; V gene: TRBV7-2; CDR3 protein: CASTTLATNYGYTF; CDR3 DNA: TGTGCCAGCACCACACTGGCCACTAACTATGGCTACACCTTC
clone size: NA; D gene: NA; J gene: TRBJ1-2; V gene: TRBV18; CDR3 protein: CASSPPGVGWYGYTF; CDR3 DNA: TGTGCCAGCTCACCACCGGGGGTAGGGTGGTATGGCTACACCTTC
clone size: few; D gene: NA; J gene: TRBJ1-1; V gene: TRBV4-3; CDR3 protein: CASSLIRDVTEAFF; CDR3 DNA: TGCGCCAGCAGCCTTATCCGGGATGTCACTGAAGCTTTCTTT